This T cell receptor beta chain was documented in a study of control samples from healthy donors and cancer patients (TCRdb year 2020). The library relied on the immunoSEQ multiplex PCR assay. TCRdb holds this immuneACCESS table with in-frame rearrangements only. Some clones are missing; in checked studies, unresolved V genes explain under half, and the rest has no known cause. The sample table records about 120,000 clones; over 90% of these occur just once. The ten largest clones take up about 2.5% of the sample. Note on this clone: What antigen it recognizes has not been identified. No much larger clonotype is one base removed from it; base qualities were not supplied.

The CDR3 runs 13 residues from the cysteine to the phenylalanine. Only the CDR3 portion is preserved as DNA: 39 bases, with reading frame beginning at the first base. Trimming at the junction amounts to 6 bases on V and 8 bases on J, and the germline ends lie 14 bases apart. In the germline V gene, CDR1 corresponds to SGHAT and CDR2 to FQNNGV. The specimen was blood. The sequence is built from TRBV11-2 and TRBJ2-1; possibly the D gene is TRBD1, per 6 matching bases. The clonotype comes from a man aged 30 to 39 in good health. CDR3 region: CASSWSKGDEQFF. The sequenced DNA is TGTGCCAGCAGTTGGAGCAAGGGGGATGAGCAGTTCTTC.